The source of this T cell receptor (beta chain) is a study of Graves' ophthalmopathy and Graves' hyperthyroidism. The germline gives CDR1 MGHDK, CDR2 SYGVNS. Between the trimmed V and J ends, which lost 2 bases and 2 bases, there was a span of 16 bases. The CDR3 covers 16 residues. RNA transcripts were the template, and TCR beta CDR3 regions were amplified from them. The workflow started with a first-round RT-PCR run with HTBI primers and then moved on to a second-round multiplex PCR. TCRdb itself ran the multiplex PCR reads through MiXCR, one entry per CDR3 protein. Among over a million distinct CDR3 sequences, about 35% were seen once, and the ten largest hold around 10%.

The genes are TRBV25-1 and TRBJ2-7, with D maybe TRBD2 (8 bases). The sequencing sample was made of peripheral blood or thyroid tissue (not recorded which). This TCR was recovered from an adult man with Graves' hyperthyroidism. In DNA, the CDR3 is TGTGCCAGCAGTGAACTCGGGAGGGGGCAAACCTACGAGCAGTACTTC. Its protein product is CASSELGRGQTYEQYF.